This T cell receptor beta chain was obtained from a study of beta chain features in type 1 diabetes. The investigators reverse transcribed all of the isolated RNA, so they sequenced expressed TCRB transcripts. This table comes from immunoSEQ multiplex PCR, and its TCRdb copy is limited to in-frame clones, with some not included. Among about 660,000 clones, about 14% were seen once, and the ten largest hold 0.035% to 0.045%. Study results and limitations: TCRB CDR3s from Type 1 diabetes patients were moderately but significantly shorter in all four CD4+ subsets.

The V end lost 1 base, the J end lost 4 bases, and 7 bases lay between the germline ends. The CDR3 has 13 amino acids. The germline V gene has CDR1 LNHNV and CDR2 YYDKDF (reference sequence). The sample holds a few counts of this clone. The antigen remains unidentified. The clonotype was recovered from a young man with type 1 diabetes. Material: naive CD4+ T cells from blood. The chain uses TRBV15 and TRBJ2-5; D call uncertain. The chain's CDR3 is CATSRAWGETQYF. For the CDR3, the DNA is TGTGCCACCAGCAGAGCCTGGGGAGAGACCCAGTACTTC.